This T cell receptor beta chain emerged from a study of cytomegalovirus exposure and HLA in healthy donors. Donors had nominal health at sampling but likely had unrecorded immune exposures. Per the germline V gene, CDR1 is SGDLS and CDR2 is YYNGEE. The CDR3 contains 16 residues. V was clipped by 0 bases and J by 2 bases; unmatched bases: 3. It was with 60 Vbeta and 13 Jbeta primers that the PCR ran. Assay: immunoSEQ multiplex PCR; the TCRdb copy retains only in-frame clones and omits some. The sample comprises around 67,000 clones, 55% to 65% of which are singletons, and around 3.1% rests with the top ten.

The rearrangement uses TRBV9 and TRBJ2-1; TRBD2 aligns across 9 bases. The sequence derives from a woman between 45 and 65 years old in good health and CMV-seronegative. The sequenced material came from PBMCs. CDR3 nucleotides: TGTGCCAGCAGCGTAGTTAGCGGGAGTACCTACAATGAGCAGTTCTTC. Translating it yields CASSVVSGSTYNEQFF.